This entry features one T cell receptor (beta chain) sequence. This table comes from immunoSEQ multiplex PCR, and its TCRdb copy is limited to in-frame clones, with some not included. The repertoire holds 4,800 or so clones, with roughly 80% as singletons. The germline V gene has CDR1 MDHEN and CDR2 SYDVKM. This CDR3 has 16 amino acids. Trimming shortened V by 7 bases and J by 0 bases, and 16 bases separated the two germline ends. The data are from a study of immune cell composition in non-small cell lung cancer. The chain couples TRBV28 to TRBJ2-1, with a possible D match to TRBD2 (6 bases). The source is a human donor with non-small cell lung cancer. The specimen sequenced was lung tumor tissue. The CDR3 DNA follows: TGTGCCAGCACCGCTGCAGGCGGGACCTCCTACAATGAGCAGTTCTTC. Protein product: CASTAAGGTSYNEQFF. Using reference TRBV28 and TRBJ2-1 for the parts outside the CDR3, the full variable domain is DVKVTQSSRYLVKRTGEKVFLECVQDMDHENMFWYRQDPGLGLRLIYFSYDVKMKEKGDIPEGYSVSREKKERFSLILESASTNQTSMYLCASTAAGGTSYNEQFFGPGTRLTVL.